These 27 T cell receptor beta chains were sequenced from one sample in a study of blood T cell repertoires in COVID-19. Assay used: immunoSEQ multiplex PCR; TCRdb lists only in-frame clones, some missing. This table holds around 200,000 clones, about three quarters found once. The sequencing sample was made of peripheral blood. The receptor source for this set is a woman in her seventies with acute or convalescent COVID-19.

The V and J genes are TRBV7-2 and TRBJ2-5; D is possibly TRBD1 (5 bases). Germline V CDR1 and CDR2: SGHTA, FQGNSA. V was cut by 1 base and J by 5 bases, with 14 bases left in between. The CDR3 is made up of 15 amino acids. The CDR3 reads CASSLGFRVRETQYF. CDR3 DNA: TGTGCCAGCAGCTTAGGGTTCAGGGTTCGTGAGACCCAGTACTTC. The full variable domain, with the rest looked up from reference TRBV7-2 and TRBJ2-5, is GAGVSQSPSNKVTEKGKDVELRCDPISGHTALYWYRQSLGQGLEFLIYFQGNSAPDKSGLPSDRFSAERTGGSVSTLTIQRTQQEDSAVYLCASSLGFRVRETQYFGPGTRLLVL.

The rearrangement uses TRBV18 and TRBJ2-7; 8 bases line up with TRBD1. From germline, CDR1 is KGHSH and CDR2 LQKENI. V dropped 4 bases and J dropped 2; count of bases not matched to a gene: 4. The CDR3 covers 14 residues. This CDR3 reads CASSQGTGPYEQYF. The CDR3 bases are TGTGCCAGCTCACAGGGGACAGGACCCTACGAGCAGTACTTC.

The V gene is TRBV5-6, the J gene TRBJ1-2; 10 nucleotides match TRBD1. The CDR3 has 15 amino acids. Trimming cost V 0 bases and J 4 bases; bases outside gene matches: 3. CDR1 is SGHDT and CDR2 is YYEEEE in the germline V gene. CDR3 bases: TGTGCCAGCAGCTTGGGTGGGACAGGGGTCTATGGCTACACCTTC. It is translated as CASSLGGTGVYGYTF.

The chain recombines TRBV10-3 with TRBJ2-1, with TRBD2 matching over 8 bases. J lost 2 bases, V lost 0 bases, and 6 bases had no gene match. The germline gives CDR1 ENHRY, CDR2 SYGVKD. The CDR3 has 17 residues. CDR3 amino acids: CAISESMGSGTYNEQFF. The CDR3 nucleotides are TGTGCCATCAGTGAGTCGATGGGTAGCGGGACCTACAATGAGCAGTTCTTC.

The V call is TRBV6-5, the J call TRBJ1-2; 10 bases agree with TRBD1. The junction had 6 bases not matched to a gene; V was cut back by 7 bases and J by 4 bases. The CDR3 sequence is 14 residues long. In germline, CDR1 is MNHEY, CDR2 SVGAGI. The CDR3 region has the DNA TGTGCCAGCACTCCGACAGGGGGCGGCTATGGCTACACCTTC. As protein: CASTPTGGGYGYTF.

The chain joins TRBV15 to TRBJ2-7; 9 nucleotides line up with TRBD2. The CDR3 spans 14 residues. V dropped 1 base and J dropped 4; count of bases not matched to a gene: 2. Germline CDR1 and CDR2: LNHNV and YYDKDF (reference sequence). The CDR3 coding sequence is TGTGCCACCAGCAGAGTCGCGGGAGGGTACGAGCAGTACTTC. Encoded protein: CATSRVAGGYEQYF.

This rearrangement joins TRBV6-1 to TRBJ2-7; the match to TRBD2 covers 9 bases. Per the germline V gene, CDR1 is MNHNS and CDR2 is SASEGT. Trimming removed 3 bases from V and 3 bases from J; junction bases left unmatched: 6. The CDR3 runs to 15 residues. The CDR3 bases are TGTGCCAGCAGTGAGTCTAGCGGGACCCGCTACGAGCAGTACTTC. It codes for CASSESSGTRYEQYF.

About this clone: The junction and the germline gene differ at one end; a read error may be behind it. The sample contains more than one DNA sequence encoding this CDR3. The V gene is TRBV25-1, the J gene TRBJ2-7, with a weak D call TRBD1 (6 bases). The CDR3 spans 15 residues. Germline CDR1 reads MGHDK; CDR2 reads SYGVNS. The CDR3 sequence is CASSESTGLHYEQYF. The DNA for the CDR3 is TGTGCCAGCAGTGAAAGTACAGGGCTCCATTACGAGCAATACTTC.

The J gene is TRBJ1-2, the V gene TRBV6-5, with 8 bases aligning to TRBD1. The V gene's germline CDR1 is MNHEY and CDR2 SVGAGI. CDR3 length equals 15 residues. The ends lost 6 bases at V and 4 bases at J; junction bases unmatched: 10. The CDR3 DNA is TGTGCCAGCAGAGGACAGGGAGAGACCACCTATGGCTACACCTTC. Translation gives CASRGQGETTYGYTF.

This clone was observed a single time. V and J are TRBV7-2 and TRBJ2-1; D uncertain. Per the germline V gene, CDR1 is SGHTA and CDR2 is FQGNSA. V was pared by 5 bases and J by 0 bases, with 11 bases between. The CDR3 has 15 residues. This CDR3 reads CASSLQTVSYNEQFF. The CDR3 DNA is TGTGCCAGCAGCCTTCAGACTGTCTCCTACAATGAGCAGTTCTTC.

The chain combines TRBV30 with TRBJ1-1; D gene ambiguous. This CDR3 is 13 amino acids long. Germline lookup yields CDR1 GTSNPN and CDR2 SVGIG (reference sequence). V was cut by 5 bases and J by 1 base, with 11 bases left in between. The CDR3: CAWDLDTNTEAFF. CDR3 bases: TGTGCCTGGGATCTCGACACGAACACTGAAGCTTTCTTT.

The chain combines TRBV28 with TRBJ2-1; 12 nucleotides match TRBD2. Germline assignment: CDR1 MDHEN and CDR2 SYDVKM. This CDR3 spans 14 amino acids. V shed 8 bases and J 8 bases; nucleotides not matched to a gene: 7. This CDR3 is CASRLAGAGYEQFF. For the CDR3, the DNA is TGTGCCAGCCGACTAGCGGGAGCCGGTTATGAGCAGTTCTTC.

The gene calls are TRBV30 and TRBJ1-1; no definite D call. The CDR3 covers 12 residues. Germline loops: CDR1 GTSNPN, CDR2 SVGIG (reference sequence). The V end was cut by 8 bases, the J end by 1 base, with 11 bases between. In nucleotides, the CDR3 is TGTGCCGCGGCGGGTTCGAACACTGAAGCTTTCTTT. Amino acids: CAAAGSNTEAFF.

This clone has just a few counts. Other DNA sequences in the same sample also yield this CDR3. The chain couples TRBV4-2 to TRBJ2-7; 8 bases match TRBD2. Germline CDR1 and CDR2: LGHNA and YNFKEQ. CDR3 length: 15 amino acids. The V and J ends lost 0 bases and 0 bases, in that order; junction bases with no gene match: 1. For the CDR3, the DNA is TGTGCCAGCAGCCAAGATCTAGCGGGCTCCTACGAGCAGTACTTC. Amino acids: CASSQDLAGSYEQYF.

This chain uses TRBV7-2 with TRBJ2-5; D is perhaps TRBD2 (6 bases). The germline CDR1 and CDR2 sequences are SGHTA and FQGNSA. The CDR3 is 15 amino acids. V dropped 0 bases and J dropped 2 bases, with 10 bases sitting between them. CDR3 in DNA: TGTGCCAGCAGCTTAGCTTGGGGAGGTCAAGAGACCCAGTACTTC. Its translation: CASSLAWGGQETQYF.

The chain recombines TRBV2 with TRBJ2-2, with 8 bases fitting TRBD1. CDR1 is SNHLY, CDR2 FYNNEI, per germline. Trimming at V came to 5 bases and at J to 2 bases, leaving 4 bases not matched to a gene. The CDR3 is 15 residues long. The CDR3 spells CASSRQGPNTGELFF. CDR3 coding DNA: TGTGCCAGCAGTAGACAGGGGCCCAACACCGGGGAGCTGTTTTTT.

The genes are TRBV20-1 and TRBJ2-1; D is perhaps TRBD2 (5 bases). The CDR3 runs 13 residues. Trimming left V 3 bases short and J 7 bases short, with 13 bases between. Germline V gives CDR1 DFQATT, CDR2 SNEGSKA (reference sequence). CDR3 loop: CSASVRTSNEQFF. DNA of the CDR3: TGCAGTGCTAGTGTTAGGACTTCAAATGAGCAGTTCTTC.

The chain couples TRBV5-1 to TRBJ2-1; TRBD2 matches at 8 bases. The V and J ends lost 4 bases and 5 bases, in that order; junction bases with no gene match: 11. CDR1 SGHRS and CDR2 YFSETQ come from the germline V gene. This CDR3 is built from 16 residues. The chain's CDR3 is CASSPITSGANNEQFF. DNA for the CDR3: TGCGCCAGCAGCCCCATCACTAGCGGAGCTAACAATGAGCAGTTCTTC.

This chain links TRBV24-1 with TRBJ1-2, with no clear D. The germline V gene encodes CDR1 KGHDR and CDR2 SFDVKD. Trimming cost V 2 bases and J 1 base, with 7 bases left between them. The CDR3 totals 14 residues. This CDR3 is CATSDSPYNYGYTF. The DNA for the CDR3 is TGTGCCACCAGTGATTCTCCTTATAACTATGGCTACACCTTC.

The V and J genes are TRBV18 and TRBJ2-3, with D possibly being TRBD1 (6 bases). There are 14 residues in the CDR3. The germline V gene encodes CDR1 KGHSH and CDR2 LQKENI. Trimming stripped 3 bases from V and 7 bases from J, with 14 bases between. CDR3 sequence: CASSPPQGENTQYF. For the CDR3, the DNA is TGTGCCAGCTCACCTCCACAGGGAGAAAATACGCAGTATTTT.

This sequence joins TRBV7-3 and TRBJ2-5; D is perhaps TRBD2 (5 bases). CDR3 size: 14 residues. V lost 3 bases and J 1 base, leaving 9 bases between the germline ends. Germline values: CDR1 SGHTA, CDR2 FQGTGA. The CDR3 DNA sequence: TGTGCCAGCAGCTTGAGCGGAGCCCAAGAGACCCAGTACTTC. Amino acids: CASSLSGAQETQYF. Full variable domain (outside the CDR3, taken from reference TRBV7-3 and TRBJ2-5): GAGVSQTPSNKVTEKGKYVELRCDPISGHTALYWYRQSLGQGPEFLIYFQGTGAADDSGLPNDRFFAVRPEGSVSTLKIQRTERGDSAVYLCASSLSGAQETQYFGPGTRLLVL.

This clone was seen more than once but under ten times. The chain links TRBV2 to TRBJ2-3; tentative D call: TRBD2 (6 bases). Germline V CDR1 and CDR2: SNHLY, FYNNEI. V lost 8 bases, J lost 0 bases, and 12 bases lay in between. The CDR3 is 14 residues long. As DNA, the CDR3 is TGTGCCAGCCTAGCGTTGACTAGCACAGATACGCAGTATTTT. It specifies CASLALTSTDTQYF.

V is TRBV28 and J is TRBJ2-7, with TRBD1 identical over 8 bases. This CDR3 has 13 residues. The V gene's germline CDR1 is MDHEN and CDR2 SYDVKM. After removal of 7 bases from V and 4 bases from J, the junction contained 6 bases not matched to a gene. The CDR3 spells CASTTTGAYEQYF. As DNA, the CDR3 is TGTGCCAGCACCACGACAGGGGCGTACGAGCAGTACTTC.

This chain uses TRBV30 with TRBJ2-1; 15 nucleotides match TRBD2. V lost 1 base, J lost 6 bases, and 4 bases stayed unmatched. CDR3 length: 16 residues. Germline V gene lookup returns CDR1 GTSNPN and CDR2 SVGIG (reference sequence). The CDR3 loop is CAWSDGLAGGGNEQFF. DNA of the CDR3: TGTGCCTGGAGTGACGGACTAGCGGGAGGGGGCAATGAGCAGTTCTTC.

V is TRBV24-1 and J is TRBJ2-5, with 11 positions matching TRBD2. The CDR3 is 15 amino acids. J was trimmed by 4 bases and V by 5 bases; bases with no gene match: 5. CDR1 is KGHDR and CDR2 is SFDVKD in the germline V gene. The CDR3 sequence: CATSALAGGPETQYF. The CDR3 DNA sequence: TGTGCCACCAGTGCTTTAGCGGGAGGGCCAGAGACCCAGTACTTC.

The chain combines TRBV7-8 with TRBJ2-5; tentatively, D is TRBD2 (6 bases). This CDR3 is built from 16 residues. Looked up from germline, CDR1 is SGHVS and CDR2 is FQNEAQ. V was shortened by 1 base and J by 5 bases, with 17 bases between the two germline ends. CDR3 bases: TGTGCCAGCAGCTTAGGGGTGGGAGGCCCCCAGGAGACCCAGTACTTC. It translates to CASSLGVGGPQETQYF.

The J gene is TRBJ2-3, the V gene TRBV5-6; TRBD2 is a possible D gene (6 bases). Germline CDR1 SGHDT, CDR2 YYEEEE. This CDR3 has 16 residues. Between the trimmed V and J ends, which lost 3 bases and 3 bases, there was a span of 17 bases. CDR3 loop: CASSSETGVFTDTQYF. The CDR3 DNA reads TGTGCCAGCAGCTCAGAAACGGGAGTTTTTACAGATACGCAGTATTTT.